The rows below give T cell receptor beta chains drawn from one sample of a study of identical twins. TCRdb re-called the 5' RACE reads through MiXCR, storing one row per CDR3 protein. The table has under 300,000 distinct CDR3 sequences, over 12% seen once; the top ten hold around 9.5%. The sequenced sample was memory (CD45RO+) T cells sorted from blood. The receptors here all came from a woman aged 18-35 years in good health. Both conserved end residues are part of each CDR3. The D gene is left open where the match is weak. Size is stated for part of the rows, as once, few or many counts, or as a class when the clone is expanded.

TGTGCCACCAGCAGAGGGAGCGGCTCCTACGAGCAGTACTTC CATSRGSGSYEQYF TRBV15 NA TRBJ2-7 NA
TGCGCCATCGAGGACAGGGAGCTACGTGAGCAGTACTTC CAIEDRELREQYF TRBV10-2 TRBD1 TRBJ2-7 NA
TGTGCCAGCAGTCCTCGACAGAGCAATCAGCCCCAGCATTTT CASSPRQSNQPQHF TRBV2 NA TRBJ1-5 many
TGTGCCAGCATCGAGGGGTTCAATGAGCAGTTCTTC CASIEGFNEQFF TRBV12-3/TRBV12-4 NA TRBJ2-1 NA
TGTGCCTGGAGCCGGGGTCACGAGCAGTACTTC CAWSRGHEQYF TRBV30 NA TRBJ2-7 few
TGTGCCAGCTCACCGATGAGAGGGGACACTGAAGCTTTCTTT CASSPMRGDTEAFF TRBV18 NA TRBJ1-1 few
TGCAGTGCTAGTTCCCACTATACTAAGATCTACAATGAGCAGTTCTTC CSASSHYTKIYNEQFF TRBV20-1 NA TRBJ2-1 NA
TGTGCCAGCAGTTTACTCTCTTCGGGGAATGAGCAGTTCTTC CASSLLSSGNEQFF TRBV27 NA TRBJ2-1 few
TGCGCCAGCATGATTAACCCAACCTCCTACGAGCAGTACTTC CASMINPTSYEQYF TRBV5-1 NA TRBJ2-7 few
TGTGCCAGCACCTTAGGACGTAACTCTGGAAACACCATATATTTT CASTLGRNSGNTIYF TRBV6-1 NA TRBJ1-3 few
TGTGCCAGCAGCCCCTACTACAATGAGCAGTTCTTC CASSPYYNEQFF TRBV3-1 NA TRBJ2-1 many
TGTGCCAGCAGCCGATTGCGTGGAAGGGGGAACACCGGGGAGCTGTTTTTT CASSRLRGRGNTGELFF TRBV7-9 NA TRBJ2-2 once
TGCGCCAGCAGCTTGGGACCCAGGGAGGGAAGTGAAAAACTGTTTTTT CASSLGPREGSEKLFF TRBV5-1 NA TRBJ1-4 many
TGCAGTGCTAGGGGTGCACAGGGGACGAATTCACCCCTCCACTTT CSARGAQGTNSPLHF TRBV20-1 TRBD1 TRBJ1-6 few
TGCAGTGCCCAACGCCGCACAGATACGCAGTATTTT CSAQRRTDTQYF TRBV20-1 NA TRBJ2-3 many
TGCGCCAGCAGAGAAACCCCGATTAGCCCTAAGCAGTTCTTC CASRETPISPKQFF TRBV5-1 NA TRBJ2-1 NA
TGTGCCAGCAGCTTGGTTGGAGTCACCGGGGAGCTGTTTTTT CASSLVGVTGELFF TRBV5-6 NA TRBJ2-2 NA
TGTGCCAGCAGCCAAGGCCAATACGGCTACACCTTC CASSQGQYGYTF TRBV3-1 NA TRBJ1-2 many
TGTGCCAGCAGCTTCCGGGACAGCCCATATCAGCCCCAGCATTTT CASSFRDSPYQPQHF TRBV7-2 TRBD1 TRBJ1-5 NA
TGTGCCATCACCAGCACAGATACGCAGTATTTT CAITSTDTQYF TRBV10-3 NA TRBJ2-3 few
TGCAGTGCTCGGGACAGGGTATCCTACGAGCAGTACTTC CSARDRVSYEQYF TRBV20-1 TRBD1 TRBJ2-7 NA
TGCAGTGCCAGGTCTCCCGCACAAGTGGCCACGCAGTATTTT CSARSPAQVATQYF TRBV20-1 NA TRBJ2-3 NA
TGTGCCAGCGTCGTATCACAGGGGACCCAGCCCCAGCATTTT CASVVSQGTQPQHF TRBV12-3/TRBV12-4 TRBD1 TRBJ1-5 NA